Given below is one T cell receptor (beta chain) in context. What it binds is unknown. The data are from a study of T cells in localized non-small cell lung cancer. Study results and caveats: Median approximately 58 top-100 tumor clones were shared with paired adjacent lung. Investigators sequenced only a single tumor region, leaving heterogeneity possible. Greater T cell density in blood accompanied longer overall survival. Highest T cell clonality was seen in uninvolved adjacent lung, surpassing that measured in tumor.

Sequencing used immunoSEQ multiplex PCR; TCRdb keeps in-frame clones, though not all of them. Among 100,000 to 150,000 clones listed, more than 80% were seen once. This CDR3 comprises 13 residues. V lost 6 bases and J 0 bases, leaving 6 bases between the germline ends. Germline lookup yields CDR1 LNHDA and CDR2 SQIVND (reference sequence). This material consisted of peripheral blood, taken before any cancer treatment. V usage is TRBV19 and J usage is TRBJ1-5; D remains ambiguous. The source of this sequence is a female donor older than 55 with stage I lung adenocarcinoma. DNA for the CDR3: TGTGCCAGTAGAGACGGTAGCAATCAGCCCCAGCATTTT. This translates into CASRDGSNQPQHF.